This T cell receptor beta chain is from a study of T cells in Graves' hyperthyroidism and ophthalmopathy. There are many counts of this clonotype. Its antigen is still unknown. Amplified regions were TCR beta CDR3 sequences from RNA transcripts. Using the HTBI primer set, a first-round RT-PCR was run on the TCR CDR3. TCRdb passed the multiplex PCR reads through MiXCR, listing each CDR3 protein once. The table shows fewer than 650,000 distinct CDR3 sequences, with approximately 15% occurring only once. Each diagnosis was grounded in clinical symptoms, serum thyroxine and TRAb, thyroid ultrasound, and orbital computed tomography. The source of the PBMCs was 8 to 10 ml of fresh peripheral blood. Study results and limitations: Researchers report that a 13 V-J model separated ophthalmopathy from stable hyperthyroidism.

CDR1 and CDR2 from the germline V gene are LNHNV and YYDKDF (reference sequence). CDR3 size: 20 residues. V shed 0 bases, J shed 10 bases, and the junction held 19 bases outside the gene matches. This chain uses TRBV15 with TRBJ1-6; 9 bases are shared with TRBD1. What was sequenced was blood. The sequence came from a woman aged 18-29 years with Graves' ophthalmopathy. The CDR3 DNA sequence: TGTGCCACCAGCAGAGATTTCTTTAGTCTCTGGACAGGGGTTCAATCACCCCTCCACTTT. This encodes CATSRDFFSLWTGVQSPLHF.